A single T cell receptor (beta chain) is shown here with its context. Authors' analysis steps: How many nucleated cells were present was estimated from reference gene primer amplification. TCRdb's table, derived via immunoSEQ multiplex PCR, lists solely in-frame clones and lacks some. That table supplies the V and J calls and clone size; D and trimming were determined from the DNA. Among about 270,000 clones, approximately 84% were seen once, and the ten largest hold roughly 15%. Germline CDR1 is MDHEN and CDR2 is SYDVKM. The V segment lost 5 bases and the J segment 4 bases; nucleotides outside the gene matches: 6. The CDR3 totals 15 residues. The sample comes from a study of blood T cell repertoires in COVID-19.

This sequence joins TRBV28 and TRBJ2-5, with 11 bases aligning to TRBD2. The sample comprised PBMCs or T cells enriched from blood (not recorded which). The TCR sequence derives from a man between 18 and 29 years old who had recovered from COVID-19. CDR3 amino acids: CASSLRLAGTETQYF. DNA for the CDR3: TGTGCCAGCAGTCTCAGACTAGCGGGAACAGAGACCCAGTACTTC.